This TCR beta chain emerged from a study of beta chain features in type 1 diabetes. To note about this clone: What it binds is not known.

As every portion of the isolated RNA was reverse transcribed, the sequencing read expressed TCRB transcripts. This table comes from immunoSEQ multiplex PCR, and its TCRdb copy is limited to in-frame clones, with some not included. The sample shows 810,000 or so clones, roughly 15% of them seen only once. General observations from the study: Individuals with type 1 diabetes displayed fewer insertions and more deletions at VDJ junctions. Amplification by PCR could prefer shorter templates, with the same effect in patients and controls.

The CDR3 spans 13 residues. Per the germline V gene, CDR1 is SGHAT and CDR2 is FQNNGV. V shed 2 bases and J shed 5 bases, with 9 bases lying between them. CD45RO/CCR7/CD25/CD127/CD95/CD27 separated CD4+ naive, central memory, regulatory and stem cell-like memory cells by sorting. The sequence derives from a woman in her late teens or twenties in good health. The specimen sequenced was naive CD4+ T cells from blood. This chain connects TRBV11-2 to TRBJ1-1; TRBD1 is a possible D gene (5 bases). CDR3 loop: CASSLSQGTEAFF. The CDR3 DNA reads as TGTGCCAGCAGCTTAAGTCAGGGAACTGAAGCTTTCTTT. The entire variable domain, with the rest obtained from reference TRBV11-2 and TRBJ1-1, is as follows: EAGVAQSPRYKIIEKRQSVAFWCNPISGHATLYWYQQILGQGPKLLIQFQNNGVVDDSQLPKDRFSAERLKGVDSTLKIQPAKLEDSAVYLCASSLSQGTEAFFGQGTRLTVV.